The 24 T cell receptor beta chains reported below all come from one sample, sequenced in a study of circulating CD8 cells and anti-PD-1 response in melanoma. Four subsets defined by PD-1 and/or TIGIT were sorted from live CD3+CD8+TCRalphabeta+ cells. TCR libraries were prepared from roughly 14 ng of total RNA with the QIAseq Immune Repertoire TCR panel. One entry per CDR3 protein results from TCRdb running MiXCR on the reads. The repertoire holds 200 to 250 distinct CDR3 sequences, with around 14% as singletons. The specimen was CD8+ T cells from PBMCs, collected at baseline or after one month of anti-PD-1 therapy (not recorded which). These receptor sequences come from a human donor with melanoma.

In its sample, this clonotype is large. The chain is built from TRBV2 and TRBJ1-2; possibly TRBD1 for D (5 bases). Per the germline V gene, CDR1 is SNHLY and CDR2 is FYNNEI. This CDR3 region has 14 residues. V dropped 6 bases and J dropped 1 base, with 12 bases sitting between them. CDR3 nucleotide sequence: TGTGCCAGCAGGCCCGACAGCTTTAACTATGGCTACACCTTC. Amino acids: CASRPDSFNYGYTF.

As concerns this clonotype: A much larger clone differs from this one at a single base, so this may be a read error. The chain employs TRBV28 and TRBJ2-7, with TRBD1 matching over 10 bases. Germline V gives CDR1 MDHEN, CDR2 SYDVKM. The CDR3 sequence is 15 residues long. The CDR3 coding sequence is TGTGCCAGCAGTCTAGGACAGGGGGGCCTCTACGAGCAGCACTTC. It encodes CASSLGQGGLYEQHF.

The chain links TRBV20-1 to TRBJ2-7, with 8 bases lining up with TRBD1. Germline V gives CDR1 DFQATT, CDR2 SNEGSKA (reference sequence). This CDR3 comprises 15 residues. V was pared by 6 bases and J by 0 bases, with 10 bases of the junction left unmatched. This CDR3 is CSATKRTGSSYEQYF. The CDR3 bases are TGCAGTGCAACAAAACGGACAGGGAGCTCCTACGAGCAGTACTTC.

This clonotype is categorized as medium-sized. The chain couples TRBV10-3 to TRBJ2-7; weak D call: TRBD2 (5 bases). V was trimmed by 10 bases and J by 7 bases, leaving 14 bases between them. CDR3 length: 11 residues. Germline CDR1 reads ENHRY; CDR2 reads SYGVKD. The CDR3 nucleotides read TGTGCCACCAGCGGCCCCCTGGAGCAGTACTTC. It translates to CATSGPLEQYF.

This clonotype is deemed medium-sized. CDR3 DNA sequence: TGCAGCGTTGATCAGGGGCTCGGGGAGCTGTTTTTT. Amino acid sequence: CSVDQGLGELFF. The gene calls are TRBV29-1 and TRBJ2-2; tentatively, D is TRBD1 (6 bases). V was clipped by 3 bases and J by 7 bases, with 9 bases between them. Germline V gene lookup returns CDR1 SQVTM and CDR2 ANQGSEA. CDR3 length: 12 residues.

By frequency in the sample, this clonotype is large. The gene calls are TRBV20-1 and TRBJ2-7; 10 bases are a match to TRBD2. J lost 5 bases, V lost 0 bases, and 10 bases had no gene match. The germline gives CDR1 DFQATT, CDR2 SNEGSKA (reference sequence). This CDR3 is built from 16 residues. CDR3 loop: CSARDQGTSDYHEQYF. The CDR3 bases are TGCAGTGCTAGAGATCAGGGGACTAGCGATTACCACGAGCAGTACTTC.

Sample share makes this clonotype medium-sized. The rearrangement joins TRBV20-1 to TRBJ2-1; D not resolved. The CDR3 has 11 amino acids. Germline CDR1 reads DFQATT; CDR2 reads SNEGSKA (reference sequence). The CDR3, as DNA: TGCACAACTATGAGCAGCAATGAGCAGTTCTTC. Protein: CTTMSSNEQFF.

Within the sample, this clonotype is medium-sized. The chain links TRBV12-3 or TRBV12-4 to TRBJ2-5; the D call may be TRBD1 or TRBD2 (5 bases each). The CDR3 runs to 14 residues. V shed 5 bases and J shed 4 bases, with 14 bases lying between them. The CDR3 DNA follows: TGTGCCAGCAGTCCGCCGTGGGGGTCAGAGACCCAGTACTTC. Amino acid sequence: CASSPPWGSETQYF.

J is TRBJ1-3 and V is TRBV7-9, with D possibly matching TRBD1 (6 bases). V lost 3 bases to trimming and J lost 4 bases, with 13 bases between them. Germline values: CDR1 SEHNR, CDR2 FQNEAQ (reference sequence). The CDR3 spans 15 residues. CDR3 region: CASSFAGAQGNTIYF. The CDR3 coding sequence is TGTGCCAGCAGCTTCGCAGGGGCCCAGGGAAACACCATATATTTT. The full variable domain, its missing parts supplied by reference TRBV7-9 and TRBJ1-3, is DTGVSQNPRHKITKRGQNVTFRCDPISEHNRLYWYRQTLGQGPEFLTYFQNEAQLEKSRLLSDRFSAERPKGSFSTLEIQRTEQGDSAMYLCASSFAGAQGNTIYFGEGSWLTVV.

This clonotype is classed as large. This rearrangement joins TRBV28 to TRBJ2-5; D is undetermined. From germline, CDR1 is MDHEN and CDR2 SYDVKM. The V end lost 5 bases, the J end lost 5 bases, and 21 bases lay between the germline ends. CDR3 length equals 16 residues. CDR3 coding DNA: TGTGCCAGCAGTGGGTTCGAAGTCAGCCTTGGGGAGACCCAGTACTTC. Protein product: CASSGFEVSLGETQYF.

This clonotype ranks as large. The genes are TRBV11-2 and TRBJ2-2; no clear D gene. V lost 2 bases and J lost 1, with 5 bases in between. CDR1 and CDR2 from the germline V gene are SGHAT and FQNNGV. There are 14 residues in the CDR3. The CDR3: CASSLMRNTGELFF. CDR3 in DNA: TGTGCCAGCAGCTTAATGAGGAACACCGGGGAGCTGTTTTTT.

This clonotype qualifies as large. The CDR3 nucleotides read TGTGCCAGCAGTCCGGCAGCGGGGGGTTCAGGAGAGACCCAGTACTTC. It codes for CASSPAAGGSGETQYF. V gene TRBV12-3 or TRBV12-4 combines with J gene TRBJ2-5; 9 nucleotides match TRBD2. The CDR3 loop spans 16 amino acids. V dropped 5 bases and J dropped 4; count of bases not matched to a gene: 11.

In its sample, this clonotype is large. This rearrangement joins TRBV6-6 to TRBJ2-7; 8 bases are a match to TRBD1. This CDR3 contains 12 residues. Per germline, CDR1 MNHNY and CDR2 SVGAGI (reference sequence). J was trimmed by 3 bases and V by 6 bases; bases with no gene match: 1. Here the CDR3 DNA reads TGTGCCAGCAGCGGACAGGGCTACGAGCAGTACTTC. Its protein product is CASSGQGYEQYF.

Sample share makes this clonotype large. For the CDR3, the DNA is TGTGCCAGCACCCCCTCGGTCGGCCTTAACGGCAATGAGCAGTTCTTC. Its protein product is CASTPSVGLNGNEQFF. V is TRBV28 and J is TRBJ2-1; unclear D gene. Trimming pared 7 bases from V and 6 bases from J, leaving 22 bases between. The length of the CDR3 is 16 residues. Germline V gene lookup returns CDR1 MDHEN and CDR2 SYDVKM.

This clonotype is categorized as large. The V and J genes are TRBV10-1 and TRBJ2-5; D is unclear. The CDR3 extends over 16 amino acids. Germline lookup yields CDR1 WNHNN and CDR2 SYGVQD (reference sequence). Between the trimmed V and J ends, which lost 2 bases and 0 bases, there was a span of 13 bases. CDR3 sequence reads: CASSENVGPDQETQYF. The CDR3 DNA follows: TGCGCCAGCAGTGAGAATGTGGGCCCAGACCAAGAGACCCAGTACTTC.

Within the sample, this clonotype is medium-sized. The chain employs TRBV5-6 and TRBJ1-2; D is ambiguous. Looked up from germline, CDR1 is SGHDT and CDR2 is YYEEEE. The CDR3 is 16 amino acids. V was cut by 0 bases and J by 4 bases, with 16 bases left in between. The CDR3 spells CASSLEVGSETYGYTF. The CDR3 bases are TGTGCCAGCAGCTTGGAAGTTGGCAGCGAGACCTATGGCTACACCTTC. The full variable domain, with the rest looked up from reference TRBV5-6 and TRBJ1-2, is DAGVTQSPTHLIKTRGQQVTLRCSPKSGHDTVSWYQQALGQGPQFIFQYYEEEERQRGNFPDRFSGHQFPNYSSELNVNALLLGDSALYLCASSLEVGSETYGYTFGSGTRLTVV.

In its sample, this clonotype is large. The V gene is TRBV6-6, the J gene TRBJ2-7; D gene ambiguous. Germline V lookup: CDR1 MNHNY, CDR2 SVGAGI (reference sequence). This CDR3 spans 13 amino acids. Trimming shortened V by 8 bases and J by 1 base, and 12 bases separated the two germline ends. CDR3 in DNA: TGTGCCAGCTCCCCCGGAGTTTCCTACGAGCAGTACTTC. The encoded protein is CASSPGVSYEQYF.

In this sample, this clonotype is large. The rearrangement joins TRBV11-2 to TRBJ2-1; 14 positions match TRBD2. Germline V gene data show CDR1 as SGHAT and CDR2 as FQNNGV. Trimming took 3 bases from V and 8 from J; bases not matched to a gene: 12. The CDR3 has 18 residues. The DNA of the CDR3 is TGTGCCAGCAGCTTGGGACTAGCGGGAGTGGGTTTTTTGGATGAGCAGTTCTTC. Translation: CASSLGLAGVGFLDEQFF.

By proportion, this clonotype is large. This chain links TRBV12-5 with TRBJ2-2; 9 nucleotides match TRBD1. This CDR3 comprises 13 residues. Germline CDR1 reads LGHNT; CDR2 reads FRNRAP. The CDR3 reads CETGGSNTGELFF. DNA of the CDR3: TGTGAAACAGGGGGCTCGAACACCGGGGAGCTGTTTTTT.

This clonotype is categorized as medium-sized. A much larger clone sits a single nucleotide away, making a read error possible. The chain employs TRBV6-6 and TRBJ2-2, with D maybe TRBD2 (6 bases). Trimming took 10 bases from V and 7 from J, leaving 13 bases between them. This CDR3 has 12 amino acids. CDR1 is MNHNY, CDR2 SVGAGI, per germline (reference sequence). The CDR3 nucleotides read TGTGCCATTTACTCGCGGGGCGGGGAGCTGTTTTTT. It codes for CAIYSRGGELFF.

This clonotype counts as medium-sized (0.01 to 0.1%). V usage is TRBV5-6 and J usage is TRBJ2-5; 11 bases are shared with TRBD2. The ends lost 3 bases at V and 5 bases at J; junction bases unmatched: 9. The CDR3 runs 16 residues. Per the germline V gene, CDR1 is SGHDT and CDR2 is YYEEEE. The CDR3 region has the DNA TGTGCCAGCAGCTCACCCCTAGCGGGAGGAGATGAGACCCAGTACTTC. As protein: CASSSPLAGGDETQYF.

By sample fraction, this clonotype is large (0.1 to 1%). The rearrangement links TRBV9 to TRBJ2-7, with D possibly matching TRBD1 (6 bases). Germline-derived CDR1 and CDR2 are SGDLS and YYNGEE. CDR3 size: 14 residues. V was trimmed by 0 bases and J by 2 bases, leaving 9 bases between them. DNA of the CDR3: TGTGCCAGCAGCGTAGAGGGACATCCCTACGAGCAGTACTTC. It specifies CASSVEGHPYEQYF.

This clonotype is classed as large. The rearrangement uses TRBV27 and TRBJ1-1; no clear D gene. The CDR3 totals 14 residues. Trimming pared 9 bases from V and 0 bases from J, leaving 14 bases between. CDR1 and CDR2 (germline): MNHEY, SMNVEV (reference sequence). The CDR3: CASRGLTMNTEAFF. The CDR3 nucleotides read TGTGCCAGTCGAGGGCTCACTATGAACACTGAAGCTTTCTTT.

This clonotype is labeled as medium-sized. The chain has TRBV30 and TRBJ1-1; weak D call: TRBD1 (5 bases). This CDR3 comprises 16 residues. Germline CDR1 and CDR2: GTSNPN and SVGIG (reference sequence). Deletions cut 2 bases from V and 1 base from J, with 17 bases between. The CDR3 nucleotides read TGTGCCTGGAGTAAACGACTCCGTGGGGGGAACACTGAAGCTTTCTTT. Translation: CAWSKRLRGGNTEAFF.